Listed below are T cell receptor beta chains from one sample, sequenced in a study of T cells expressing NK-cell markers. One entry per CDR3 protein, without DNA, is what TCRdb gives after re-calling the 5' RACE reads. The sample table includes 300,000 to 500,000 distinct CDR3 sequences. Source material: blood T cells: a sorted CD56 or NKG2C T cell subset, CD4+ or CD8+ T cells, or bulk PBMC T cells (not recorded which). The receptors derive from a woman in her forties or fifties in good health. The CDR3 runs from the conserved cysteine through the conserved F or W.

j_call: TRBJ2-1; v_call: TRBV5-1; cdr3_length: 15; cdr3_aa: CASSPELAGVGEQFF
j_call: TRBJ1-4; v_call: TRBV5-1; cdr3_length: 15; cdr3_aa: CASSLGPSINEKLFF
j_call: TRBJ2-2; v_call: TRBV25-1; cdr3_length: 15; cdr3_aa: CASSEYLAGAGELFF
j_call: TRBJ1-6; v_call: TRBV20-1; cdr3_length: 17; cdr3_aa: CSARSVQGTSYNSPLHF
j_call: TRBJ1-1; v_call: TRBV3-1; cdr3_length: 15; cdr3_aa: CASSPGQGRFTEAFF
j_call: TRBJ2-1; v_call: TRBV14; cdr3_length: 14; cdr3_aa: CASSQDLGPSEQFF
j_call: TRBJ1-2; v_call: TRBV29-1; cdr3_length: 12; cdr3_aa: CSARGEDPGYTF
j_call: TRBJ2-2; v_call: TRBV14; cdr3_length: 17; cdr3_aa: CASSQTSGRAGTGELFF
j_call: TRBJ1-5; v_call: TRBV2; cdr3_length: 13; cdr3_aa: CASSQKRGQPQHF
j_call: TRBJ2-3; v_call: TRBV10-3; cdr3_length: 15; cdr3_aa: CAISEAAQNTDTQYF
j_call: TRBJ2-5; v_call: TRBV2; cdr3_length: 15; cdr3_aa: CASSEVGGDGETQYF
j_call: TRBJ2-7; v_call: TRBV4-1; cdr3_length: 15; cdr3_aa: CASSQEKDRGYEQYF
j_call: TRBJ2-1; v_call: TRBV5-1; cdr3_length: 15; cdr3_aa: CASSFSGRASDEQFF
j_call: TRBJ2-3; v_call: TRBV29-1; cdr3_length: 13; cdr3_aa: CSVRSLAPDTQYF
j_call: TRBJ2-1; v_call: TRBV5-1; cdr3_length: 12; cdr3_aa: CASRTNLDEQFF
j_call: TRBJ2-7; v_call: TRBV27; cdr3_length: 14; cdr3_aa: CASSSGQEGYEQYF
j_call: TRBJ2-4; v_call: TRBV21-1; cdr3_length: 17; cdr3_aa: CASSKEREGLAKNIQYF
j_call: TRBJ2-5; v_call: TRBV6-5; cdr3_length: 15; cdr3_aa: CASRSTGQGEKTQYF
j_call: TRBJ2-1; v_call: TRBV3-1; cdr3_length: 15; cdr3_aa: CASSQPDYPRKEQFF
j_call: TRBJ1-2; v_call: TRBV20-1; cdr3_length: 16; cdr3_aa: CSARGLRDSHSYGYTF
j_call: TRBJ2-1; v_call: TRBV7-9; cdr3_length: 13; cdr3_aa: CASGGGGYNEQFF
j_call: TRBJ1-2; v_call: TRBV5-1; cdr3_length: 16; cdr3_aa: CASSLESIAGSMGYTF
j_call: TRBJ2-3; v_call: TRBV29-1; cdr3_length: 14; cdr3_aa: CSAPREGSTDTQYF
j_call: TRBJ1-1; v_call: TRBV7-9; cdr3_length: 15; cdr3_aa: CASSYGSMLNTEAFF
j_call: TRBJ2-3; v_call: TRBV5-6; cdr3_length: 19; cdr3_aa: CASSVPGLAVKPSTDTQYF
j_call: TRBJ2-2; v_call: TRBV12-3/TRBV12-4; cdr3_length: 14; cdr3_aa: CASSYPGTTGELFF
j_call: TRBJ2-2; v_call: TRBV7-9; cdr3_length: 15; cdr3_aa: CASSARTYQPGELFF
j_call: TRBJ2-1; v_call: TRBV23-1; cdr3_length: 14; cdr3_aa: CARDRDNKDHEQFF
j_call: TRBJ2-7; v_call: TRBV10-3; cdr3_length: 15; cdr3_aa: CAISEGLAGGNEQYF
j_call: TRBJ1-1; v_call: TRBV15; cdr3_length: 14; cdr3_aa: CATSKTRGDTEAFF
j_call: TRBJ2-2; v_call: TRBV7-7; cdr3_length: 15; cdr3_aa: CASSGLAGRTGELFF
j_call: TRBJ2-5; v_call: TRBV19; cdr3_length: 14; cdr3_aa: CASSPTGLGETQYF